This T cell receptor beta chain came from a study of blood T cells in healthy people across ages. Worth noting for this clonotype: The antigen is undetermined.

Germline values: CDR1 MNHEY, CDR2 SVGEGT. This CDR3 region has 13 residues. Trimming pared 8 bases from V and 7 bases from J, leaving 15 bases between. The use of a sample-barcoded 5' primer and a J-beta primer mix characterized a second PCR of roughly 7 to 12 cycles. A minimum of 2.5 million CDR3-containing paired-end reads was obtained for each sample. TCRdb fed the 5' RACE reads into MiXCR, producing one record per CDR3 protein. The repertoire holds about 750,000 distinct CDR3 sequences, with 53% as singletons. Study conclusions and caveats: Naive and antigen-experienced cells could not be conclusively compared, given unsorted PBMCs. Getting older went along with TCR beta diversity per million T cells dropping roughly linearly.

The sequence came from a man aged 80 or over in good health. The V call is TRBV6-2 or TRBV6-3, the J call TRBJ2-1; D is perhaps TRBD2 (5 bases). Sequenced input: blood. CDR3 sequence: CASRKLVRNEQFF. CDR3 nucleotide sequence: TGTGCCAGCCGCAAACTAGTTAGGAATGAGCAGTTCTTC.